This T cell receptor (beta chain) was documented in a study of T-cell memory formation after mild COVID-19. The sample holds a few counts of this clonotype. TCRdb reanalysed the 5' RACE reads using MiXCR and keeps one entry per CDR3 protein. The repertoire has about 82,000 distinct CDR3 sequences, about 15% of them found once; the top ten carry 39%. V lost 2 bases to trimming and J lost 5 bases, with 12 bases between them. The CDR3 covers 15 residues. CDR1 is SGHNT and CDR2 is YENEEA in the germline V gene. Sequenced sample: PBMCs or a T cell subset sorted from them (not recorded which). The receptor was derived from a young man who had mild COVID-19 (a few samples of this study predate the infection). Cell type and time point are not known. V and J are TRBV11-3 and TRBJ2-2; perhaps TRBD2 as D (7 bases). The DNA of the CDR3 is TGTGCCAGCAGCTTATTCCGGGGGGCGACCGGGGAGCTGTTTTTT. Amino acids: CASSLFRGATGELFF.